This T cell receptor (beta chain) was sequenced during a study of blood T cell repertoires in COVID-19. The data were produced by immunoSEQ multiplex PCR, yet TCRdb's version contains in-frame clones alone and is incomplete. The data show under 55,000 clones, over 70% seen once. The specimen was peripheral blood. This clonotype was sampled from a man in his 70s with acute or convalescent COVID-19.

DNA for the CDR3: TGTGCCAGCAGCGTAGGGGGGCTTAGGAACACTGAAGCTTTCTTT. Translated, it gives CASSVGGLRNTEAFF. The gene calls are TRBV9 and TRBJ1-1, with D perhaps TRBD1 (6 bases). The CDR3 has 15 residues. CDR1 SGDLS and CDR2 YYNGEE come from the germline V gene. Between the trimmed V and J ends, which lost 0 bases and 1 base, there was a span of 10 bases. Full variable domain (rest looked up from reference TRBV9 and TRBJ1-1): DSGVTQTPKHLITATGQRVTLRCSPRSGDLSVYWYQQSLDQGLQFLIQYYNGEERAKGNILERFSAQQFPDLHSELNLSSLELGDSALYFCASSVGGLRNTEAFFGQGTRLTVV.